This TCR beta chain was identified in a study of vaccination and CD4 T cells after COVID-19. The treatment: roughly 11-day PBMC culture with coronavirus spike peptide pools or control peptides (ViraFEST assay). V was clipped by 6 bases and J by 2 bases, with 16 bases between them. The CDR3 has 14 residues. CDR1 and CDR2 from the germline V gene are DFQATT and SNEGSKA (reference sequence). This clonotype appeared a few times. The antigen remains unidentified. Sequencing of DNA taken from cultured CD4+ T cells relied on the Oncomine TCR Beta short-read assay. TCRdb re-called the PCR reads with MiXCR, one entry per CDR3 protein. The sample holds about 13,000 distinct CDR3 sequences, 41% seen once.

The specimen comprised CD4+ T cells from blood, cultured in vitro, sampled after SARS-CoV-2 vaccination. This TCR was sampled from a human donor who had recovered from COVID-19. The chain has TRBV20-1 and TRBJ2-5, with D perhaps TRBD2 (5 bases). The CDR3 DNA follows: TGCAGTGCCCTGCCCCCCACGGGGCAAGAGACCCAGTACTTC. Translating it yields CSALPPTGQETQYF.